The next 4 T cell receptor beta chains were all read from a single sample in a study of blood T cell repertoires in COVID-19. Using immunoSEQ multiplex PCR, the repertoire was profiled, and TCRdb retains in-frame clones only, with some absent. Seen here are more than 300,000 clones, more than 70% observed once, and the top ten hold about 10%. The sample taken for sequencing was peripheral blood. These receptor sequences come from a woman aged 25 to 45 with COVID-19, enrolled during active disease.

The sample holds a few counts of this clone. The rearrangement joins TRBV19 to TRBJ1-5, with a possible D match to TRBD1 (6 bases). This CDR3 spans 13 amino acids. Trimming cost V 3 bases and J 5 bases, with 8 bases left between them. Germline-derived CDR1 and CDR2 are LNHDA and SQIVND (reference sequence). CDR3 bases: TGTGCCAGTAGTATCAACAGGGATCAGCCCCAGCATTTT. Protein: CASSINRDQPQHF.

The count of this clone is one. The rearrangement links TRBV11-2 to TRBJ2-3, with D possibly TRBD1 on 6 matching bases. V lost 5 bases and J 3 bases, leaving 15 bases between the germline ends. This CDR3 has 15 amino acids. Germline V gene data show CDR1 as SGHAT and CDR2 as FQNNGV. The DNA for the CDR3 is TGTGCCAGCAGCCTACGAACAGGGCTGACAGATACGCAGTATTTT. As protein: CASSLRTGLTDTQYF.

The chain carries TRBV13 and TRBJ2-3, with 7 bases aligning to TRBD2. There are 15 residues in the CDR3. The ends lost 7 bases at V and 1 base at J; junction bases unmatched: 8. Germline V gene lookup returns CDR1 PRHDT and CDR2 FYEKMQ (reference sequence). The CDR3 region has the DNA TGTGCCAGCACCAGGTGGGAGGGCCGCACAGATACGCAGTATTTT. As protein: CASTRWEGRTDTQYF.

The chain couples TRBV19 to TRBJ2-5; 7 bases align to TRBD1. Germline V lookup: CDR1 LNHDA, CDR2 SQIVND (reference sequence). V trimming: 7 bases; J trimming: 1 base; junction bases outside the gene matches: 9. The CDR3 is 15 amino acids. CDR3 bases: TGTGCCAGTAATATGGGGAACAGGGGCCAAGAGACCCAGTACTTC. Protein product: CASNMGNRGQETQYF.